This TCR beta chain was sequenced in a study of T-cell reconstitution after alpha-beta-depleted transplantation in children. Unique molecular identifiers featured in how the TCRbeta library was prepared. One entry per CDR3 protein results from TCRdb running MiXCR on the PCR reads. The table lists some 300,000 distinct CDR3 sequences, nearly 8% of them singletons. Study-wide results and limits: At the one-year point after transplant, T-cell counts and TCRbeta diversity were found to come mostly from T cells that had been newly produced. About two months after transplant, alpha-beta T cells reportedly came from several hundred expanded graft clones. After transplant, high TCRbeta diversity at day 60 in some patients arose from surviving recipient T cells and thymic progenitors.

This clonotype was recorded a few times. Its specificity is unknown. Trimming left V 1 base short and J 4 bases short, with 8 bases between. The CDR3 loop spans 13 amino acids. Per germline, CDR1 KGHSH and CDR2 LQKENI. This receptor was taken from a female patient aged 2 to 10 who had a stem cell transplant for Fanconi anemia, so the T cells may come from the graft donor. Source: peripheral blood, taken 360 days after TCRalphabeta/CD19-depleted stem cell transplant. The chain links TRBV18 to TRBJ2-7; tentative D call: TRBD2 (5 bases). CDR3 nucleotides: TGTGCCAGCTCACCACTTAGGGAGTACGAGCAGTACTTC. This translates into CASSPLREYEQYF. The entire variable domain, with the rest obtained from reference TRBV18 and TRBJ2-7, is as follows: NAGVMQNPRHLVRRRGQEARLRCSPMKGHSHVYWYRQLPEEGLKFMVYLQKENIIDESGMPKERFSAEFPKEGPSILRIQQVVRGDSAAYFCASSPLREYEQYFGPGTRLTVT.